The present entry profiles one T cell receptor beta chain with its context. Libraries were prepared by immunoSEQ multiplex PCR; TCRdb keeps only in-frame clonotypes and omits some of them. The sample records 95,000 to 130,000 clones, about 94% being singletons. The entry originates in a study of control samples from healthy donors and cancer patients. The CDR3 runs to 14 residues. Germline V lookup: CDR1 LGHDT, CDR2 YNNKEL (reference sequence). The V end lost 1 base, the J end lost 4 bases, and 7 bases lay between the germline ends. This TCR came from a man aged 25-40 years in good health. Sequenced input: blood. This chain links TRBV3-1 (or the pseudogene TRBV3-2) with TRBJ1-4; D is unclear. The CDR3 is CASSQGTDNEKLFF. DNA for the CDR3: TGTGCCAGCAGCCAAGGGACGGATAATGAAAAACTGTTTTTT.